Listed here are 13 T cell receptor beta chains from one sample, sequenced in a study of CD8 T cells in ankylosing spondylitis (dated 2017 in TCRdb). Beyond this particular receptor, the publication reports: Blood from ankylosing spondylitis patients appeared to be characterized by a TCR beta motif made up of under ten highly homologous amino acid variants.

The library was made by 5' RACE. Data came from an Illumina HiSeq 2500. The raw public reads went through TCRdb reprocessing: fastp at Q25, MiXCR clone calling, in-frame beta chains kept. Rows merge per CDR3 protein into single entries with the most common DNA and genes. In this sample the table shows 200,000 to 250,000 distinct CDR3 sequences, about 7% of which occur a single time. The ten largest account for 11% to 15% of the sample. Their specific antigens are unknown. The sequencing sample was made of blood, either unsorted or a sorted T cell fraction (not recorded which). The receptors shown here come from a male donor with ankylosing spondylitis.

In this sample, this clonotype turned up many times. CDR3 in amino acids: CASSLPGGSTEAFF. For the CDR3, the DNA is TGTGCCAGCAGTTTACCGGGGGGATCCACTGAAGCTTTCTTT. The chain recombines TRBV2 with TRBJ1-1; the D gene is possibly TRBD1 (5 bases). Germline V CDR1 and CDR2: SNHLY, FYNNEI. V lost 5 bases and J lost 4, with 14 bases in between. The length of the CDR3 is 14 residues.

The sample holds many counts of this clonotype. CDR3 protein: CASSPGVSYEQYF. The CDR3 DNA follows: TGTGCCAGCAGCCCGGGCGTCTCCTACGAGCAGTACTTC. J is TRBJ2-7 and V is TRBV28, with D hard to call. The V end lost 6 bases, the J end lost 0 bases, and 9 bases lay between the germline ends. The germline gives CDR1 MDHEN, CDR2 SYDVKM. The CDR3 consists of 13 residues.

This clonotype showed up many times. The rearrangement links TRBV12-3 or TRBV12-4 to TRBJ2-2; D not certain. This CDR3 spans 13 amino acids. Deletions cut 5 bases from V and 3 bases from J, with 7 bases between. The CDR3 loop reads CASSLSDTGELFF. The CDR3 coding sequence is TGTGCCAGCAGTCTATCTGACACCGGGGAGCTGTTTTTT.

The V gene is TRBV29-1, the J gene TRBJ2-7, with 7 bases that match TRBD1. Germline loops: CDR1 SQVTM, CDR2 ANQGSEA. Trimming cost V 0 bases and J 2 bases; bases outside gene matches: 4. CDR3 size: 14 residues. This chain's CDR3 is CSVEDPGQAYEQYF. CDR3 nucleotide sequence: TGCAGCGTTGAAGATCCCGGACAGGCCTACGAGCAGTACTTC.

This clonotype occurred a few times. V and J are TRBV6-1 and TRBJ1-5, with no clear D. The CDR3 is made up of 10 amino acids. V was trimmed by 10 bases and J by 4 bases, leaving 5 bases between them. Germline-derived CDR1 and CDR2 are MNHNS and SASEGT. CDR3 residues: CATENQPQHF. The CDR3 nucleotides read TGTGCCACTGAGAATCAGCCCCAGCATTTT.

The rearrangement uses TRBV30 and TRBJ2-6; tentatively, D is TRBD1 (6 bases). Germline V CDR1 and CDR2: GTSNPN, SVGIG (reference sequence). The CDR3 is 16 amino acids. V was shortened by 6 bases and J by 0 bases, with 15 bases between the two germline ends. Here the CDR3 DNA reads TGTGCCTGTGAGGGGTGGGGGCTCTCTGGGGCCAACGTCCTGACTTTC. It codes for CACEGWGLSGANVLTF.

Only a few counts were recorded for this clonotype. CDR3: CASSQGQRWSHEQYF. For the CDR3, the DNA is TGTGCCAGCAGCCAAGGACAGAGGTGGTCCCACGAGCAGTACTTC. The chain couples TRBV3-1 to TRBJ2-7, with D maybe TRBD1 (5 bases). Per germline, CDR1 LGHDT and CDR2 YNNKEL (reference sequence). The length of the CDR3 is 15 residues. V lost 1 base, J lost 5 bases, and 15 bases lay in between.

As concerns this clonotype: A much larger clone differs by one base, so this may be a read error. The chain carries TRBV5-1 and TRBJ1-1; D is undetermined. Per germline, CDR1 SGHRS and CDR2 YFSETQ. The CDR3 contains 14 residues. The CDR3 protein is CASSFRGGNIGASF. The CDR3, as DNA: TGCGCCAGCAGCTTCAGAGGCGGGAATATAGGAGCTTCCTTT.

This clonotype was recorded at least ten times. The rearrangement links TRBV7-2 to TRBJ2-7, with D perhaps TRBD2 (6 bases). V was trimmed by 1 base and J by 3 bases, leaving 13 bases between them. Germline lookup yields CDR1 SGHTA and CDR2 FQGNSA. This CDR3 comprises 15 residues. The CDR3 DNA sequence: TGTGCCAGCAGCTTAGACGCGGGGAACTACTACGAGCAGTACTTC. Protein: CASSLDAGNYYEQYF.

This clonotype occurred many times. The genes are TRBV20-1 and TRBJ1-1; weak D call: TRBD1 (6 bases). CDR3 length: 12 residues. Deletions cut 2 bases from V and 4 bases from J, with 8 bases between. Germline lookup yields CDR1 DFQATT and CDR2 SNEGSKA (reference sequence). CDR3 amino acids: CSARTGRTEAFF. Here the CDR3 DNA reads TGCAGTGCTAGAACAGGGCGCACTGAAGCTTTCTTT.

This clonotype was seen ten or more times. V usage is TRBV20-1 and J usage is TRBJ2-4, with D unclear. This CDR3 region has 13 residues. V lost 6 bases and J lost 1, with 10 bases in between. Germline CDR1 and CDR2: DFQATT and SNEGSKA (reference sequence). CDR3 in amino acids: CSAPRSAKNIQYF. CDR3 DNA sequence: TGCAGTGCACCTAGGAGCGCCAAAAACATTCAGTACTTC.

This clonotype was observed many times. The chain uses TRBV13 and TRBJ1-5; D remains unclear. CDR1 PRHDT and CDR2 FYEKMQ come from the germline V gene (reference sequence). V lost 3 bases and J lost 4, with 4 bases in between. The CDR3 has 12 residues. The CDR3 loop is CASSFKNQPQHF. In DNA form, the CDR3 reads TGTGCCAGCAGCTTTAAAAATCAGCCCCAGCATTTT.

The CDR3 region has the DNA TGTGCCAGCAGCCCCGGAGAGCTTGGCTACGAGCAGTACTTC. This gives the protein CASSPGELGYEQYF. The rearrangement joins TRBV5-6 to TRBJ2-7; no clear D. Trimming shortened V by 4 bases and J by 3 bases, and 14 bases separated the two germline ends. The germline CDR1 and CDR2 sequences are SGHDT and YYEEEE. The CDR3 runs 14 residues.